What follows are 18 T cell receptor beta chains derived from one specimen sequenced in a study of blood T cell repertoires in COVID-19. Clones were sequenced by immunoSEQ multiplex PCR, and TCRdb holds only the in-frame ones, with some missing. The table shows 250,000 to 350,000 clones, with roughly 87% occurring only once. Material: PBMCs or T cells enriched from blood (not recorded which). The receptors here all came from a woman in her 30s who had recovered from COVID-19.

Of note for this clone: Other nucleotide sequences from this sample produce the same CDR3. V and J are TRBV9 and TRBJ1-6; 8 bases fit TRBD1. Germline V gene lookup returns CDR1 SGDLS and CDR2 YYNGEE. CDR3 length equals 18 residues. V dropped 3 bases and J dropped 0; count of bases not matched to a gene: 8. DNA for the CDR3: TGTGCCAGCAGCGAAGGACAGGGACCGAGCTCCTATAATTCACCCCTCCACTTT. Translation gives CASSEGQGPSSYNSPLHF.

J is TRBJ2-1 and V is TRBV11-3; 11 nucleotides align to TRBD2. V trimming: 3 bases; J trimming: 6 bases; junction bases outside the gene matches: 10. Germline CDR1 is SGHNT and CDR2 is YENEEA. The CDR3 consists of 17 residues. The CDR3 spells CASSFGFLAGGRNEQFF. The CDR3 DNA reads TGTGCCAGCAGCTTCGGTTTTCTAGCGGGGGGACGCAATGAGCAGTTCTTC.

This clone has just a few counts. The chain combines TRBV19 with TRBJ1-2, with 7 bases fitting TRBD1. This CDR3 has 15 residues. Trimming at V came to 5 bases and at J to 4 bases, leaving 10 bases not matched to a gene. Germline assignment: CDR1 LNHDA and CDR2 SQIVND (reference sequence). CDR3 residues: CASSPYSGTVYGYTF. The CDR3 nucleotides read TGTGCCAGTAGTCCTTATTCCGGGACAGTCTATGGCTACACCTTC.

The chain links TRBV11-2 to TRBJ1-4; TRBD1 matches 10 bases. Germline lookup yields CDR1 SGHAT and CDR2 FQNNGV. Trimming at V came to 7 bases and at J to 8 bases, leaving 13 bases not matched to a gene. The CDR3 loop spans 16 amino acids. The CDR3 nucleotides read TGTGCCAGCATGCTAGGGACAGGGGCCCGAACCGAAAAACTGTTTTTT. It translates to CASMLGTGARTEKLFF.

The chain couples TRBV10-3 to TRBJ2-1; 8 nucleotides agree with TRBD2. With 7 bases clipped from V and 4 bases from J, the junction kept 9 bases outside the gene matches. The CDR3 length is 15 residues. Germline V gene data show CDR1 as ENHRY and CDR2 as SYGVKD. DNA for the CDR3: TGTGCCATCAAAGGTAGCGGGGTCGGTTACAATGAGCAGTTCTTC. This sequence encodes CAIKGSGVGYNEQFF.

The chain combines TRBV30 with TRBJ1-3; TRBD1 might be the D (5 bases). The germline V gene has CDR1 GTSNPN and CDR2 SVGIG (reference sequence). Trimming shortened V by 4 bases and J by 11 bases, and 12 bases separated the two germline ends. The CDR3 runs 11 residues. The CDR3 DNA sequence: TGTGCCTGGACGGGCGGGGGAGCCATATATTTT. This sequence encodes CAWTGGGAIYF.

The V gene is TRBV29-1, the J gene TRBJ2-2; possible D gene TRBD1, 6 bases. Germline V gives CDR1 SQVTM, CDR2 ANQGSEA. CDR3 length: 13 residues. V dropped 5 bases and J dropped 7 bases, with 14 bases sitting between them. The CDR3, as DNA: TGCAGCGTTAGTGAAGCAGGGGTCGGGGAGCTGTTTTTT. Amino acid sequence: CSVSEAGVGELFF.

The CDR3: CASSRQGLYGYTF. The CDR3 DNA reads as TGTGCCAGCAGTAGACAGGGTCTCTATGGCTACACCTTC. The chain carries TRBV6-5 and TRBJ1-2; 7 nucleotides line up with TRBD1. The V segment lost 5 bases and the J segment 4 bases; nucleotides outside the gene matches: 4. The CDR3 is 13 residues long. The germline V gene encodes CDR1 MNHEY and CDR2 SVGAGI.

The chain carries TRBV24-1 and TRBJ1-5; maybe TRBD1 (6 bases). The CDR3 length is 15 residues. V lost 2 bases and J 5 bases, leaving 12 bases between the germline ends. Per the germline V gene, CDR1 is KGHDR and CDR2 is SFDVKD. The CDR3 DNA sequence: TGTGCCACCAGTGATTCGGCCAGACAGGATCAGCCCCAGCATTTT. It yields the protein CATSDSARQDQPQHF.

CDR3 in amino acids: CASSLQGAEAFF. For the CDR3, the DNA is TGTGCCAGCAGTTTACAGGGGGCAGAAGCTTTCTTT. The chain recombines TRBV2 with TRBJ1-1; 9 bases are a match to TRBD1. The germline CDR1 and CDR2 sequences are SNHLY and FYNNEI. The CDR3 sequence is 12 residues long. The V gene end was trimmed by 5 bases and the J gene end by 8 bases; junction bases not matched to a gene: 3.

This clone was recorded a few times. J is TRBJ1-1 and V is TRBV7-3; TRBD1 agrees at 9 bases. CDR3 length: 15 amino acids. Trimming took 0 bases from V and 6 from J; bases not matched to a gene: 5. Per the germline V gene, CDR1 is SGHTA and CDR2 is FQGTGA. In DNA form, the CDR3 reads TGTGCCAGCAGCTTAACCACAGGGGGCAAAGCTGAAGCTTTCTTT. Protein sequence: CASSLTTGGKAEAFF.

Concerning this clone: Other DNA sequences in this sample translate to the same CDR3. The chain links TRBV30 to TRBJ1-1; no reliable D call. The CDR3 is 13 residues long. Trimming took off 0 bases at V and 1 base at J, with 6 bases between the two ends. Germline lookup yields CDR1 GTSNPN and CDR2 SVGIG (reference sequence). In nucleotides, the CDR3 is TGTGCCTGGAGTGTGCAGGAGAACACTGAAGCTTTCTTT. Its protein product is CAWSVQENTEAFF.

This clone was picked up one time. For the CDR3, the DNA is TGTGCCTGGAGTGTTAGGGGGCACTTCGGAAACACCATATATTTT. Translation: CAWSVRGHFGNTIYF. This chain uses TRBV30 with TRBJ1-3; 7 bases align to TRBD1. Unmatched junction bases numbered 6, after V lost 0 bases and J lost 4 bases. This CDR3 spans 15 amino acids. The germline CDR1 and CDR2 sequences are GTSNPN and SVGIG (reference sequence).

This clone was observed once. The genes are TRBV27 and TRBJ1-2; 9 bases match TRBD1. V trimming: 8 bases; J trimming: 8 bases; junction bases outside the gene matches: 24. Germline loops: CDR1 MNHEY, CDR2 SMNVEV (reference sequence). The CDR3 length is 18 residues. The CDR3 sequence: CASGPSPDPGQGRAGYTF. The CDR3 DNA is TGTGCCAGCGGGCCCTCACCTGACCCGGGACAGGGTAGGGCAGGCTACACCTTC.

J is TRBJ1-5 and V is TRBV19, with 8 bases fitting TRBD1. V dropped 10 bases and J dropped 0; count of bases not matched to a gene: 11. The V gene's germline CDR1 is LNHDA and CDR2 SQIVND (reference sequence). The CDR3 runs 16 residues. CDR3 nucleotides: TGTGCCACTACCCGGCGGACAGGGTATAGCAATCAGCCCCAGCATTTT. It specifies CATTRRTGYSNQPQHF.

The chain couples TRBV7-2 to TRBJ1-1, with TRBD1 identical over 9 bases. This CDR3 region has 15 residues. Germline-derived CDR1 and CDR2 are SGHTA and FQGNSA. V lost 1 base to trimming and J lost 5 bases; unmatched junction nucleotides: 5. The CDR3 bases are TGTGCCAGCAGCTTAGTCGTGACAGGGGGAACTGAAGCTTTCTTT. Its protein product is CASSLVVTGGTEAFF.

This clone was seen only once. The rearrangement links TRBV25-1 to TRBJ1-5; 8 positions agree with TRBD1. Germline CDR1 is MGHDK and CDR2 is SYGVNS. V lost 1 base and J lost 4; bases outside the gene matches: 6. This CDR3 has 16 residues. The CDR3, as DNA: TGTGCCAGCAGTGAATCGGGCAGGGGGCTTAATCAGCCCCAGCATTTT. It translates to CASSESGRGLNQPQHF.

The chain carries TRBV30 and TRBJ1-2; D is possibly TRBD1 (5 bases). The CDR3 runs 14 residues. Germline loops: CDR1 GTSNPN, CDR2 SVGIG (reference sequence). Trimming took off 5 bases at V and 1 base at J, with 14 bases between the two ends. As DNA, the CDR3 is TGTGCCTGGGGGGCGGGACGGAATAACTATGGCTACACCTTC. It codes for CAWGAGRNNYGYTF.